These 9 T cell receptor beta chains were sequenced from one sample in a study of blood T cells in healthy people across ages. For the second PCR, which ran for roughly 7 to 11 cycles, a sample-barcoded 5' primer and a J-beta primer mix were used. MiXCR was run by TCRdb on the 5' RACE reads, yielding one entry per CDR3 protein. In the table there are about 1,400,000 distinct CDR3 sequences, approximately 59% of which are singletons. The specimen sequenced was blood. Receptor source: a man aged 18 to 29 in good health.

In this sample, this clonotype turned up once. The rearrangement joins TRBV7-2 to TRBJ2-3; 9 bases map to TRBD2. Germline-derived CDR1 and CDR2 are SGHTA and FQGNSA. V shed 5 bases, J shed 0 bases, and the junction held 12 bases outside the gene matches. The CDR3 has 18 residues. This chain's CDR3 is CASSPRLAADPSTDTQYF. In DNA form, the CDR3 reads TGTGCCAGCAGCCCCCGACTAGCGGCCGACCCGAGCACAGATACGCAGTATTTT.

CDR3 sequence reads: CASSPNPGVQYF. CDR3 in DNA: TGTGCCAGCTCACCGAACCCTGGGGTTCAGTACTTC. The chain links TRBV18 to TRBJ2-4; D ambiguous. V lost 3 bases to trimming and J lost 11 bases, with 11 bases between them. This CDR3 region has 12 residues. CDR1 KGHSH and CDR2 LQKENI come from the germline V gene.

This chain connects TRBV4-3 to TRBJ2-1, with a tentative D call TRBD2 (6 bases). Per the germline V gene, CDR1 is LGHNA and CDR2 is YSLEER. V gave up 1 base and J gave up 7 bases, with 11 bases separating them. The CDR3 spans 14 residues. CDR3 sequence: CASSQVKGRNEQFF. The CDR3 nucleotides read TGCGCCAGCAGCCAAGTGAAGGGGAGGAATGAGCAGTTCTTC.

The chain has TRBV6-1 and TRBJ2-1; 7 bases are a match to TRBD1. The CDR3 extends over 14 amino acids. Germline CDR1 MNHNS, CDR2 SASEGT. J gave up 2 bases and V 6 bases, and 4 bases lay outside the gene matches. Here the CDR3 DNA reads TGTGCCAGCAGGACAGGACAGGCCTACAATGAGCAGTTCTTC. This translates into CASRTGQAYNEQFF.

The V and J genes are TRBV27 and TRBJ2-5, with a weak D call TRBD1 (6 bases). Per germline, CDR1 MNHEY and CDR2 SMNVEV (reference sequence). This CDR3 is built from 14 residues. V was clipped by 5 bases and J by 3 bases, with 13 bases between them. CDR3 DNA sequence: TGTGCCAGCAGTCCACCCGGGACAAAAGAGACCCAGTACTTC. Residues: CASSPPGTKETQYF.

This chain connects TRBV10-3 to TRBJ1-2; weak D call: TRBD1 (6 bases). Germline-derived CDR1 and CDR2 are ENHRY and SYGVKD. V dropped 8 bases and J dropped 6 bases, with 10 bases sitting between them. CDR3 length equals 11 residues. Written as DNA, the CDR3 is TGTGCCATCGGGGGGGGCGATGGCTACACCTTC. Translated, it gives CAIGGGDGYTF.

CDR3 sequence reads: CASAEGPNTEAFF. The CDR3 DNA reads as TGCGCCAGCGCCGAGGGGCCGAACACTGAAGCTTTCTTT. The chain carries TRBV5-1 and TRBJ1-1; weak D call: TRBD1 (5 bases). The V and J ends lost 7 bases and 1 base respectively, with 11 bases between them. Germline CDR1 SGHRS, CDR2 YFSETQ. The CDR3 has 13 amino acids. The full variable domain, in which reference TRBV5-1 and TRBJ1-1 provide the parts outside the CDR3, is KAGVTQTPRYLIKTRGQQVTLSCSPISGHRSVSWYQQTPGQGLQFLFEYFSETQRNKGNFPGRFSGRQFSNSRSEMNVSTLELGDSALYLCASAEGPNTEAFFGQGTRLTVV.

This clonotype was counted only a few times. The gene calls are TRBV21-1 and TRBJ1-4; TRBD1 is the table's D call, not checked against the DNA. TRBV21-1 is a pseudogene. The CDR3 totals 15 residues. CDR3 bases: TGTGCCAGCAGGACGGCGGGACAGGGACTTCAAAAACTGTTTTTT. This encodes CASRTAGQGLQKLFF.

The rearrangement links TRBV6-2 or TRBV6-3 to TRBJ2-1; a possible D gene is TRBD2 (6 bases). CDR3 length: 14 amino acids. Germline V gives CDR1 MNHEY, CDR2 SVGEGT. Trimming left V 2 bases short and J 4 bases short, with 9 bases between. CDR3 protein: CASSYGTLYNEQFF. Written as DNA, the CDR3 is TGTGCCAGCAGTTACGGGACTCTTTACAATGAGCAGTTCTTC.